This T cell receptor beta chain came from a study of shared clonotypes between healthy human individuals. Study-level information: CD4 naive cells filled three plates per donor, CD4 memory three, CD8 naive two and CD8 memory one. Whole-study findings and limits: The genetic and exposure-history diversity represented was limited by few donors.

Of note for this clone: Its specificity is unknown.

In the naive CD8 group, cells lacked CD45RO and were positively selected for CCR7, so terminally differentiated effector memory CD45RA+ cells were left out. Germline assignment: CDR1 LNHNV and CDR2 YYDKDF (reference sequence). The trim removed 4 bases at V and 3 bases at J, leaving 6 bases unmatched. The CDR3 runs 14 residues. Produced via immunoSEQ multiplex PCR; TCRdb's table is partial and in-frame only. The sample includes around 600,000 clones, 95% to 98% of them seen just once. Input material: naive CD8+ T cells sorted from blood. This chain connects TRBV15 to TRBJ2-7; 7 bases are shared with TRBD1. The clonotype comes from a man aged 30-40 years in good health. The CDR3 nucleotides read TGTGCCACCAGCAACCGGGACAGCCTCTACGAGCAGTACTTC. It translates to CATSNRDSLYEQYF.